This T cell receptor (beta chain) appears in the sequencing data of a study of blood T cell repertoires in COVID-19. Repertoires were generated with immunoSEQ multiplex PCR, while TCRdb's copy carries only in-frame clones and drops some. The sample includes 95,000 to 120,000 clones, roughly 70% seen only once; the top ten take more than 1.5%. Per germline, CDR1 KGHDR and CDR2 SFDVKD. The V and J ends lost 2 bases and 0 bases respectively, with 9 bases between them. The CDR3 contains 16 residues. This clonotype was obtained from a woman aged 40 to 50 with acute or convalescent COVID-19. V and J are TRBV24-1 and TRBJ2-2; no firm D call. Sequencing input: peripheral blood. The CDR3 here is CATSDSSLANTGELFF. CDR3 nucleotides: TGTGCCACCAGTGATTCGTCCCTAGCGAACACCGGGGAGCTGTTTTTT.